This entry concerns a single T cell receptor beta chain. The antigen is undetermined. The source of the sample is a study of vaccination and CD4 T cells after COVID-19. This sample's treatment: roughly ten-day PBMC culture with coronavirus spike peptide pools or control peptides (ViraFEST assay). Using peptide pools, antigen-specific T cells were expanded in ViraFEST before TCRs were sequenced. CDR1 and CDR2 (germline): GTSNPN, SVGIG (reference sequence). The CDR3 has 12 residues. Deletions cut 4 bases from V and 0 bases from J, with 6 bases between. With the Oncomine TCR Beta short-read assay, DNA from cultured CD4+ T cells was sequenced. TCRdb reprocessed the PCR reads with MiXCR, giving one entry per CDR3 protein. The profile shows tens of thousands of distinct CDR3 sequences, less than 70% of them singletons.

Sequenced: CD4+ T cells from blood, cultured in vitro. This chain joins TRBV30 and TRBJ1-1, with no clear D. The clonotype originates from a human donor who had recovered from COVID-19. The CDR3 here is CAWIRMNTEAFF. In DNA form, the CDR3 reads TGTGCCTGGATCAGGATGAACACTGAAGCTTTCTTT. The entire variable domain, with the rest obtained from reference TRBV30 and TRBJ1-1, is as follows: SQTIHQWPATLVQPVGSPLSLECTVEGTSNPNLYWYRQAAGRGLQLLFYSVGIGQISSEVPQNLSASRPQDRQFILSSKKLLLSDSGFYLCAWIRMNTEAFFGQGTRLTVV.